Listed below are T cell receptor beta chains from one sample, sequenced in a study of TIL therapy for anti-PD-1-resistant metastatic lung cancer. Clones were sequenced by immunoSEQ multiplex PCR, and TCRdb holds only the in-frame ones, with some missing. The data show 50,000 or so clones, 70% to 80% seen once. Source: blood, taken at baseline. These receptors came from a woman between 30 and 80 years old with non-small cell lung cancer. Each CDR3 is given with its conserved first and last residue. The D gene is left open where the match is weak. The size of a clone is reported for some rows only, either as once, few or many, or as a class for expanded clones.

cdr3_aa,cdr3_nt,v_call,j_call,d_call,clone_size
CASSIGAYNEQFF,TGTGCCAGCAGTATTGGGGCCTACAATGAGCAGTTCTTC,TRBV27,TRBJ2-1,.,.
CASSIALYAEAFF,TGTGCCAGTAGTATAGCTTTGTACGCTGAAGCTTTCTTT,TRBV19,TRBJ1-1,.,.
CASSSGQVGTTGANVLTF,TGCGCCAGCAGCTCCGGACAGGTGGGGACAACTGGGGCCAACGTCCTGACTTTC,TRBV5-1,TRBJ2-6,TRBD1,.
CASSIPTGAGNTIYF,TGTGCCAGTAGTATCCCGACAGGGGCTGGAAACACCATATATTTT,TRBV19,TRBJ1-3,TRBD1,.
CSVEDGLGSPNEQYF,TGCAGCGTTGAAGATGGTTTGGGCAGTCCTAACGAGCAGTACTTC,TRBV29-1,TRBJ2-7,.,few
CASSESREQPQHF,TGCGCCAGCAGTGAGTCGCGGGAACAGCCCCAGCATTTT,TRBV10-2,TRBJ1-5,.,.
CASSRDRFGYGYTF,TGTGCCAGCAGCCGAGACAGGTTCGGCTATGGCTACACCTTC,TRBV6-1,TRBJ1-2,.,.
CASSMVRGVSNQPQHF,TGTGCCAGTAGTATGGTTCGAGGGGTCAGCAATCAGCCCCAGCATTTT,TRBV19,TRBJ1-5,.,.
CASSLRAGYSNQPQHF,TGTGCCAGCAGCTTACGGGCGGGATATAGCAATCAGCCCCAGCATTTT,TRBV5-6,TRBJ1-5,.,.
CASSYPRARRTEAFF,TGCGCCAGCAGCTACCCAAGGGCTAGGAGGACTGAAGCTTTCTTT,TRBV5-1,TRBJ1-1,.,few
CASRSLAGEETQYF,TGTGCCAGCAGATCCCTAGCGGGGGAAGAGACCCAGTACTTC,TRBV5-4,TRBJ2-5,TRBD2,.
CASSLAATETQYF,TGTGCCAGCAGCTTAGCGGCGACAGAGACGCAGTATTTT,TRBV7-7,TRBJ2-3,.,.
CASSSSGGLYNEQFF,TGTGCCAGCAGCTCCAGCGGGGGCCTTTACAATGAGCAGTTCTTC,TRBV5-4,TRBJ2-1,TRBD2,.
CASSYYVAGGPNNEQFF,TGTGCCAGCAGTTACTACGTAGCGGGAGGACCTAACAATGAGCAGTTCTTC,TRBV27,TRBJ2-1,TRBD2,.
CASSQQGDGELFF,TGCGCCAGCAGCCAGCAGGGGGACGGGGAGCTGTTTTTT,TRBV5-1,TRBJ2-2,TRBD1,.
CSVAGPGELFF,TGCAGCGTTGCAGGGCCCGGGGAGCTGTTTTTT,TRBV29-1,TRBJ2-2,.,once
CASQGSYGYTF,TGTGCCAGTCAGGGTAGTTATGGCTACACCTTC,TRBV6-5,TRBJ1-2,.,.
CASSVAGAGQGAGGYTF,TGTGCCAGCAGCGTAGCAGGGGCGGGGCAGGGGGCAGGAGGCTACACCTTC,TRBV9,TRBJ1-2,TRBD1,.
CASSEGATNEKLFF,TGTGCCAGCTCAGAGGGGGCAACTAATGAAAAACTGTTTTTT,TRBV18,TRBJ1-4,.,few
CASSIIGHWNTEAFF,TGTGCCAGTAGTATAATTGGTCACTGGAACACTGAAGCTTTCTTT,TRBV19,TRBJ1-1,.,few
CASSPGTGNSYEQYF,TGTGCCAGCAGCCCAGGGACGGGGAACTCCTACGAGCAGTACTTC,TRBV11-3,TRBJ2-7,.,.
CASSSRSGGRYNEQFF,TGTGCCAGCAGCTCGAGAAGCGGGGGGCGATACAATGAGCAGTTCTTC,TRBV5-4,TRBJ2-1,TRBD2,.
CAWSGLLGYGYTF,TGTGCCTGGAGTGGCTTGTTAGGCTATGGCTACACCTTC,TRBV30,TRBJ1-2,.,.
CASSLELAASNEQFF,TGTGCCAGCAGCTTGGAACTAGCCGCTTCCAATGAGCAGTTCTTC,TRBV5-4,TRBJ2-1,.,.
CASSFRLAGMEQFF,TGTGCCAGCAGCTTTCGACTAGCGGGAATGGAGCAGTTCTTC,TRBV5-5,TRBJ2-1,TRBD2,once
CASSQRSYGYTF,TGTGCCAGCAGTCAACGGAGCTATGGCTACACCTTC,TRBV28,TRBJ1-2,.,.